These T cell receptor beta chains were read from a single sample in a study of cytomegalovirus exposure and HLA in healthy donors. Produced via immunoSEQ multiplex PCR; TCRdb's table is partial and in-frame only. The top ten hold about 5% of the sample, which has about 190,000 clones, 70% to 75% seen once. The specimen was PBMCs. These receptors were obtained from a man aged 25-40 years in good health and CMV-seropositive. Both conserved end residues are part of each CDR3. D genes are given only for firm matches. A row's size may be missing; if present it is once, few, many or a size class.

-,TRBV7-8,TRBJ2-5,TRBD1,TGTGCCAGCAGCGCCAGGGGGCGCGGGGAGACCCAGTACTTC,CASSARGRGETQYF
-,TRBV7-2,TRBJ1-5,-,TGTGCCAGCAGCCCGGGTAGTAGCAATCAGCCCCAGCATTTT,CASSPGSSNQPQHF
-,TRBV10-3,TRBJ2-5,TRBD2,TGTGCCATCAGTGACCCGAGGGCGCCTAGCGGGAAAGAGACCCAGTACTTC,CAISDPRAPSGKETQYF
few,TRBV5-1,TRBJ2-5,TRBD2,TGCGCCAGCAGCTTGGAACTAGCGGGAGCTCGTGAGACCCAGTACTTC,CASSLELAGARETQYF
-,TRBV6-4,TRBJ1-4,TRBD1,TGTGCCAGCCAGGGGGAAACAGGGGCTCTTGCTAATGAAAAACTGTTTTTT,CASQGETGALANEKLFF
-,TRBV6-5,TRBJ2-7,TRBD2,TGTGCCAGCAGTTACTTGCGGGAGAGCTACGAGCAGTACTTC,CASSYLRESYEQYF
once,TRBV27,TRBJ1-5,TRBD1,TGTGCCAGCAGACGGACAGGTAATCAGCCCCAGCATTTT,CASRRTGNQPQHF
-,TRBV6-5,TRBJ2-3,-,TGTGCCAGCAGTTATCTGGGGGCGGGGGACACAGATACGCAGTATTTT,CASSYLGAGDTDTQYF
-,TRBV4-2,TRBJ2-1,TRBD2,TGTGCCAGCAGCCAAGAAGCGGGGGTGGGATACAATGAGCAGTTCTTC,CASSQEAGVGYNEQFF
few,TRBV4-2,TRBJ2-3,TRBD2,TGTGCCAGCAGCCAAGAAAATTTAGCGGGGGGTCCGTATACGCAGTATTTT,CASSQENLAGGPYTQYF
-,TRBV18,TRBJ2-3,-,TGTGCCAGCTCAGCGCTAACAGTGCTTGACACAGATACGCAGTATTTT,CASSALTVLDTDTQYF
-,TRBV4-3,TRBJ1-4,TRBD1,TGCGCCAGCAGCCACAATAGGGGGGACAGGCGCATTAATGAAAAACTGTTTTTT,CASSHNRGDRRINEKLFF
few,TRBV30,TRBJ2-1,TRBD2,TGTGCCTGGAGTCGTAGTCTTACCGGGGGGAATGAGCAGTTCTTC,CAWSRSLTGGNEQFF
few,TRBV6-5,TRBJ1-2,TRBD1,TGTGCCAGCAGTTACGCCGGGACAGGGGACTATGGCTACACCTTC,CASSYAGTGDYGYTF
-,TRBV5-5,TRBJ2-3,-,TGTGCCAGCAGGATGCGGCCCACGAATACGCAGTATTTT,CASRMRPTNTQYF
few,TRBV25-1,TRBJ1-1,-,TGTGCCAGCAGTGAATTGGGGGGAAAAGTTGGAGCTTTCTTT,CASSELGGKVGAFF
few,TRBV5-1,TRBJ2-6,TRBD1,TGCGCCAGCAGTGCAAGACCCGGGACAGCCCTCTCTGGGGCCAACGTCCTGACTTTC,CASSARPGTALSGANVLTF
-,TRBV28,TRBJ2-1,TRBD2,TGTGCCAGCAGATTACTAGCGGGAGGAGGAAATGAGCAGTTCTTC,CASRLLAGGGNEQFF
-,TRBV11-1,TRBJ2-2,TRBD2,TGTGCCAGCAGAACTAGCGGGAGGCTGGGGGAGCTGTTTTTT,CASRTSGRLGELFF
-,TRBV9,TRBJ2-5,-,TGTGCCAGCAGCGCTCCCACCATTCGACTACTCCAAGAGACCCAGTACTTC,CASSAPTIRLLQETQYF
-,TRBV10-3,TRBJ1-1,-,TGTGCCATCAGTACTCTGCAGGGGTCGCACACTGAAGCTTTCTTT,CAISTLQGSHTEAFF
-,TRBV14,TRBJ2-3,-,TGTGCCAGCACCAAGAGGGGGGGTGAACGGGGCACAGATACGCAGTATTTT,CASTKRGGERGTDTQYF
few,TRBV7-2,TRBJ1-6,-,TGTGCCAGCAGCTTCGGACAGCTTAATTCACCCCTCCACTTT,CASSFGQLNSPLHF
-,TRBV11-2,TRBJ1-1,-,TGTGCCAGCAGCTTAGCTTTAGCGGTTACGGAAGCTTTCTTT,CASSLALAVTEAFF
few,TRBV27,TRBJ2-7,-,TGTGCCAGCAGTTTAAGGGGTGGCGACTTCTCCTACGAGCAGTACTTC,CASSLRGGDFSYEQYF
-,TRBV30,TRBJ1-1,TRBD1,TGTGCCTGGAACGGACAGGGGGAAGTGAACACTGAAGCTTTCTTT,CAWNGQGEVNTEAFF
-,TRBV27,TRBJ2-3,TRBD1,TGTGCCAGCAGTCCACAGGGCCGGACAGGGGAGGATTTT,CASSPQGRTGEDF
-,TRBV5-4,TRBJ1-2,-,TGTGCCAGCAGCTTGGACCCGACAGCTAACTATGGCTACACCTTC,CASSLDPTANYGYTF
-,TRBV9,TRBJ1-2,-,TGTGCCAGCAGCCCAGATCCAGGGGCCGTTAACTATGGCTACACCTTC,CASSPDPGAVNYGYTF
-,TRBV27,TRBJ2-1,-,TGTGCCAGCAGTTTCGGGTTAGAGAATGAGCAGTTCTTC,CASSFGLENEQFF
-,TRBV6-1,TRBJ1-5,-,TGTGCCAGCAGTGAAGCAAGACACGCCAATCAGCCCCAGCATTTT,CASSEARHANQPQHF
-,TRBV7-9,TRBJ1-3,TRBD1,TGTGCCAGCCGGGCCGACAGGGTACCCTCTGGAAACACCATATATTTT,CASRADRVPSGNTIYF
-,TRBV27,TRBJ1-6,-,TGTGCCAGCTCAACCGGGACTTCCGTTCTCTTCTATAATTCACCCCTCCACTTT,CASSTGTSVLFYNSPLHF
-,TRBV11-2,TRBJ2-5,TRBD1,TGTGCCGGCAGGGTCTCAGGGGGCGTCCAAGAGACCCAGTACTTC,CAGRVSGGVQETQYF
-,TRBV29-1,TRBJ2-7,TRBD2,TGCAGCGTTGAAGCTAGCGGGGGATACGAGCAGTACTTC,CSVEASGGYEQYF
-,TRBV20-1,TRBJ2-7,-,TGCAGTGCTCACAACAGGTACGAGCAGTACTTC,CSAHNRYEQYF
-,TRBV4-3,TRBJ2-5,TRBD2,TGCGCCAGCAGCCAGCGCCCCCCCGGGACTAGCGGAGAATCGACCCAGTACTTC,CASSQRPPGTSGESTQYF
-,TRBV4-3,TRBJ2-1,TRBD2,TGCGCCAGCAGCCAAGAGGGCGGGGGTAATGAGCAGTTCTTC,CASSQEGGGNEQFF
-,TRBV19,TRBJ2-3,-,TGTGCCAGTAGTCGGACAACCCAAGCGAGCACAGATACGCAGTATTTT,CASSRTTQASTDTQYF
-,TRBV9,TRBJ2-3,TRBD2,TGTGCCAGCAGCGCCAGACTAGCGGGCCCCACAGATACGCAGTATTTT,CASSARLAGPTDTQYF
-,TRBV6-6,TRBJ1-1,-,TGTGCCAGCACCTTCGGGGACACTGAAGCTTTCTTT,CASTFGDTEAFF
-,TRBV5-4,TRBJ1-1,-,TGTGCCAGCAGCCTCGGGACATCGAACACTGAAGCTTTCTTT,CASSLGTSNTEAFF
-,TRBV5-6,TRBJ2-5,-,TGTGCCAGCAGCTTGGCCCCGACAGGCCAAGAGACCCAGTACTTC,CASSLAPTGQETQYF
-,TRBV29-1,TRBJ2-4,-,TGCAGCGCACTCGGGGTAGCCAAAAACATTCAGTACTTC,CSALGVAKNIQYF
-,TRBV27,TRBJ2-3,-,TGTGCCAGCAGTTTCCGAGGGGGGGTAACTAGCACAGATACGCAGTATTTT,CASSFRGGVTSTDTQYF
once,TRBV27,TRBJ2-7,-,TGTGCCAGCAGTTTTGGAGGGCAGAACGAGCAGTACTTC,CASSFGGQNEQYF
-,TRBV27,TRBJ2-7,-,TGTGCCAGCAGTCCCCTCCACCGAACAGGGATGAACTACGAGCAGTACTTC,CASSPLHRTGMNYEQYF
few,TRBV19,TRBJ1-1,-,TGTGCCAGTAGTATAGTGGGGAGGGCAGAAGCTTTCTTT,CASSIVGRAEAFF
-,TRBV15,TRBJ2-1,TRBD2,TGTGCCACCACCGAAGCGGGAGCGTCCTACAATGAGCAGTTCTTC,CATTEAGASYNEQFF
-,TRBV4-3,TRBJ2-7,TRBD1,TGCGCCAGCAGCCAAGATTCCGGACAGGGGCGCTACGAGCAGTACTTC,CASSQDSGQGRYEQYF
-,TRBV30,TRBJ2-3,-,TGTGCCTGGTCTCCCGCAGATACGCAGTATTTT,CAWSPADTQYF
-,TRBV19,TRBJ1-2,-,TGTGCCAGTAGTCCGAGTAGGGGCAGGGTGAGCTATGGCTACACCTTC,CASSPSRGRVSYGYTF
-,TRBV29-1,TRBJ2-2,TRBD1,TGCAGCGTTGCCTCGGACAGGGTGGGAACCACCGGGGAGCTGTTTTTT,CSVASDRVGTTGELFF
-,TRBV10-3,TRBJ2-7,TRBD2,TGTGCCATCAGTGTAGGACCGGGACTAGCGGGGGGGTCGGCCTACGAGCAGTACTTC,CAISVGPGLAGGSAYEQYF
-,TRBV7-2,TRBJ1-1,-,TGTGCCAGCAGCGGGGGGGGCACTGAAGCTTTCTTT,CASSGGGTEAFF